This TCR beta chain was documented in a study of response to subunit inactivated influenza vaccine. Regarding this clonotype: The target antigen is unknown.

Study-wide results and caveats: Authors suggested few new T cells are recruited by each seasonal influenza vaccination.

TCRdb re-derived calls from the RT-PCR reads in MiXCR, one entry per CDR3 protein. The sample gives 750,000 to 850,000 distinct CDR3 sequences, under 20% of which show up once; 11% is in the top ten. CDR1 is DFQATT, CDR2 SNEGSKA, per germline (reference sequence). The length of the CDR3 is 16 residues. V gave up 6 bases and J gave up 5 bases; unmatched junction bases: 12. This TCR derives from a man between 50 and 59 years old who received an inactivated influenza vaccine. The sequencing used PBMCs from blood, collected more than 4 days after vaccination. This sequence joins TRBV20-1 and TRBJ2-5, with 13 positions matching TRBD2. DNA of the CDR3: TGCAGTGCACCGCCTTGGACTAGCGGGAGAGCTGAGACCCAGTACTTC. Its translation: CSAPPWTSGRAETQYF.